The 19 T cell receptor beta chains below all came from one sample that was sequenced in a study of blood T cell repertoires in COVID-19. Profiling relied on immunoSEQ multiplex PCR, and the TCRdb table lists in-frame clones only, not all of them. In the table there are roughly 260,000 clones, approximately 90% of which are singletons. Sequencing was carried out using PBMCs or T cells enriched from blood (not recorded which). All receptors come from a human donor in a cohort exposed to, infected with or recovered from COVID-19 (not recorded which). The donor label of this sample is uncertain.

This clone showed up just a few times. The CDR3 reads CASTSGGAEQYF. The CDR3 DNA follows: TGTGCCAGCACTTCAGGGGGCGCCGAGCAGTACTTC. The V call is TRBV27, the J call TRBJ2-7; 8 nucleotides agree with TRBD1. V shed 7 bases and J 6 bases; nucleotides not matched to a gene: 5. The CDR3 runs 12 residues. From germline, CDR1 is MNHEY and CDR2 SMNVEV (reference sequence).

V and J are TRBV19 and TRBJ1-1, with TRBD1 identical over 8 bases. This CDR3 comprises 14 residues. The trim removed 6 bases at V and 3 bases at J, leaving 6 bases unmatched. The germline V gene encodes CDR1 LNHDA and CDR2 SQIVND (reference sequence). CDR3 region: CASRKTGVHTEAFF. CDR3 nucleotides: TGTGCCAGTAGGAAGACAGGGGTGCACACTGAAGCTTTCTTT.

V is TRBV19 and J is TRBJ2-7; possibly TRBD1 for D (6 bases). V was cut by 4 bases and J by 3 bases, with 10 bases left in between. CDR3 length: 13 amino acids. Per the germline V gene, CDR1 is LNHDA and CDR2 is SQIVND (reference sequence). The CDR3 protein is CASSNGQLYEQYF. CDR3 sequence (DNA): TGTGCCAGTAGTAACGGACAGCTCTACGAGCAGTACTTC. Full variable domain (missing parts from reference TRBV19 and TRBJ2-7): DGGITQSPKYLFRKEGQNVTLSCEQNLNHDAMYWYRQDPGQGLRLIYYSQIVNDFQKGDIAEGYSVSREKKESFPLTVTSAQKNPTAFYLCASSNGQLYEQYFGPGTRLTVT.

V usage is TRBV4-2 and J usage is TRBJ2-2; D is perhaps TRBD1 (6 bases). V was trimmed by 0 bases and J by 7 bases, leaving 15 bases between them. The germline V gene has CDR1 LGHNA and CDR2 YNFKEQ. The CDR3 has 16 residues. The CDR3 loop is CASSQDLGAAYGELFF. The CDR3 nucleotides read TGTGCCAGCAGCCAAGATCTGGGGGCTGCCTACGGGGAGCTGTTTTTT.

The J gene is TRBJ1-5, the V gene TRBV15; D is possibly TRBD1 (6 bases). V was pared by 6 bases and J by 3 bases, with 18 bases between. Germline loops: CDR1 LNHNV, CDR2 YYDKDF (reference sequence). This CDR3 is 16 amino acids long. The DNA of the CDR3 is TGTGCCACCAGTCTTGAGCCGGGACACAACAATCAGCCCCAGCATTTT. Translating it yields CATSLEPGHNNQPQHF.

The chain couples TRBV7-6 to TRBJ1-2; D gene ambiguous. V lost 2 bases and J 0 bases, leaving 7 bases between the germline ends. In germline, CDR1 is SGHVS, CDR2 FNYEAQ. The CDR3 runs to 14 residues. CDR3 residues: CASSLQTPNYGYTF. The CDR3 bases are TGTGCCAGCAGCTTACAGACTCCTAACTATGGCTACACCTTC.

Comment on this clone: Relative to the germline gene, one junction end is altered; a read error may explain this. This sequence joins TRBV7-2 and TRBJ1-2; unclear D gene. This CDR3 contains 10 residues. From germline, CDR1 is SGHTA and CDR2 FQGNSA. Written as DNA, the CDR3 is TGTGCCAGCAGCTTAGTAGCTCCCTCCTTC. Amino acid sequence: CASSLVAPSF.

The chain uses TRBV7-3 and TRBJ1-1; D uncertain. The CDR3 totals 16 residues. V was pared by 2 bases and J by 5 bases, with 18 bases between. Germline lookup yields CDR1 SGHTA and CDR2 FQGTGA. The CDR3 spells CASSLVGNPPGTEAFF. In DNA, the CDR3 is TGTGCCAGCAGCTTAGTTGGGAACCCCCCGGGGACTGAAGCTTTCTTT.

This CDR3 reads CATSRARLGEETQYF. CDR3 coding DNA: TGTGCCACCAGCAGAGCCCGACTAGGCGAGGAGACCCAGTACTTC. The chain uses TRBV15 and TRBJ2-5; D might be TRBD2 (6 bases). Germline V gene data show CDR1 as LNHNV and CDR2 as YYDKDF (reference sequence). Trimming removed 1 base from V and 5 bases from J, with 14 bases in between. The CDR3 spans 15 residues.

The V gene is TRBV11-2, the J gene TRBJ2-3, with TRBD2 matching over 13 bases. The germline V gene encodes CDR1 SGHAT and CDR2 FQNNGV. This CDR3 spans 18 amino acids. After removal of 3 bases from V and 2 bases from J, the junction contained 8 bases not matched to a gene. The CDR3 spells CASSFTSGGAGVTDTQYF. DNA for the CDR3: TGTGCCAGCAGCTTTACTAGCGGGGGGGCAGGGGTCACAGATACGCAGTATTTT.

The chain links TRBV14 to TRBJ1-2; 8 bases match TRBD1. Germline values: CDR1 SGHDN, CDR2 FVKESK. V shed 4 bases, J shed 6 bases, and the junction held 10 bases outside the gene matches. The CDR3 length is 15 residues. The CDR3: CASSRTGTGQHGYTF. CDR3 DNA sequence: TGTGCCAGCAGCCGCACCGGGACAGGACAACATGGCTACACCTTC.

The genes are TRBV2 and TRBJ2-7, with 7 bases fitting TRBD2. In germline, CDR1 is SNHLY, CDR2 FYNNEI. The CDR3 extends over 17 amino acids. Trimming at V came to 5 bases and at J to 1 base, leaving 14 bases not matched to a gene. The CDR3 is CASSPGPGSGASYEQYF. Here the CDR3 DNA reads TGTGCCAGCAGTCCCGGCCCGGGGAGCGGGGCTTCCTACGAGCAGTACTTC.

V usage is TRBV19 and J usage is TRBJ2-4; TRBD1 matches 8 bases. There are 15 residues in the CDR3. J was trimmed by 4 bases and V by 5 bases; bases with no gene match: 7. Looked up from germline, CDR1 is LNHDA and CDR2 is SQIVND (reference sequence). This CDR3 reads CASSAGTGVKNIQYF. The CDR3 DNA is TGTGCCAGTAGTGCCGGGACAGGAGTAAAAAACATTCAGTACTTC.

The chain carries TRBV3-1 (or the pseudogene TRBV3-2) and TRBJ2-4; D perhaps matches TRBD1 (6 bases). V dropped 0 bases and J dropped 7 bases, with 13 bases sitting between them. Germline values: CDR1 LGHDT, CDR2 YNNKEL (reference sequence). The CDR3 is 15 amino acids. The CDR3 here is CASSQDGTRWNIQYF. For the CDR3, the DNA is TGTGCCAGCAGCCAAGATGGGACAAGATGGAACATTCAGTACTTC.

The V call is TRBV6-2 or TRBV6-3, the J call TRBJ1-6; possible D gene TRBD1, 5 bases. The CDR3 has 14 amino acids. The V end lost 2 bases, the J end lost 10 bases, and 12 bases lay between the germline ends. Germline assignment: CDR1 MNHEY and CDR2 SVGEGT. CDR3 nucleotides: TGTGCCAGCAGTTACGGGGCCGTTGGGTCACCCCTCCACTTT. It yields the protein CASSYGAVGSPLHF.

The CDR3 DNA follows: TGTGCCAGCAGCGCCCTAGCGGGGGCGGCAGATACGCAGTATTTT. Protein: CASSALAGAADTQYF. The gene calls are TRBV9 and TRBJ2-3; 10 bases are a match to TRBD2. Per germline, CDR1 SGDLS and CDR2 YYNGEE. The V gene end was trimmed by 3 bases and the J gene end by 4 bases; junction bases not matched to a gene: 5. The CDR3 is 15 amino acids. The complete variable domain, with remaining parts taken from reference TRBV9 and TRBJ2-3, reads DSGVTQTPKHLITATGQRVTLRCSPRSGDLSVYWYQQSLDQGLQFLIQYYNGEERAKGNILERFSAQQFPDLHSELNLSSLELGDSALYFCASSALAGAADTQYFGPGTRLTVL.

This sequence joins TRBV11-3 and TRBJ1-2, with TRBD1 matching 7 bases. The CDR3 runs 17 residues. V lost 5 bases, J lost 8 bases, and 20 bases stayed unmatched. Germline lookup yields CDR1 SGHNT and CDR2 YENEEA. The CDR3 spells CASSPTSHGTAVYGYTF. Here the CDR3 DNA reads TGTGCCAGCAGCCCCACGTCCCACGGGACAGCGGTTTACGGCTACACCTTC.

This chain links TRBV5-1 with TRBJ1-4; D is possibly TRBD1 (5 bases). The CDR3 extends over 14 amino acids. Germline V gives CDR1 SGHRS, CDR2 YFSETQ. Trimming removed 4 bases at V and 4 bases at J, with 11 bases between. The CDR3 here is CASSPGQGNEKLFF. CDR3 DNA: TGCGCCAGCAGCCCCGGGCAGGGTAATGAAAAACTGTTTTTT.

V and J are TRBV14 and TRBJ1-3, with D possibly TRBD1 on 5 matching bases. Germline V gene sequence: CDR1 SGHDN, CDR2 FVKESK. V lost 1 base and J lost 0, with 19 bases in between. This CDR3 region has 19 residues. The CDR3 loop is CASSQAARATRSSGNTIYF. The CDR3 coding sequence is TGTGCCAGCAGCCAAGCTGCCAGGGCGACTAGGTCCTCTGGAAACACCATATATTTT.